This T cell receptor beta chain was recorded in a study of cytomegalovirus exposure and HLA in healthy donors. The PCR ran on 60 Vbeta and 13 Jbeta primers. In the original processing: Approximately 87 million unique TCR beta chains, 9 million to 12 million shared, were counted in a later analysis. Produced via immunoSEQ multiplex PCR; TCRdb's table is partial and in-frame only. V, J and clone size are those of that table, while D and trimming were read from the DNA. In total, the table holds almost 45,000 clones. These donors counted as nominally healthy when sampled, but unrecorded immune exposures were likely. The source material was PBMCs. The clonotype originates from a male donor in good health and CMV-seronegative.

The CDR3 loop is CASSGTGTGVSGANVLTF. CDR3 in DNA: TGTGCCAGCAGTGGCACCGGGACGGGGGTCTCTGGGGCCAACGTCCTGACTTTC. V gene TRBV25-1 combines with J gene TRBJ2-6; D might be TRBD2 (6 bases). V gave up 4 bases and J gave up 0 bases, with 16 bases separating them. Per germline, CDR1 MGHDK and CDR2 SYGVNS. The CDR3 has 18 residues.